Each of the 26 T cell receptor beta chains below was sequenced from the same sample in a study of T cells in tumors after PD-1 blockade. Assay: immunoSEQ multiplex PCR; the TCRdb copy retains only in-frame clones and omits some. The sample has 14,000 to 15,000 clones, over 70% seen once. Sequences were derived from PBMCs, sampled after anti-PD-1 treatment. These receptors all stem from a human donor with basal cell carcinoma.

Comments on this clone: Relative to the germline gene, one junction end is altered; a read error may explain this. The chain combines TRBV15 with TRBJ1-6; 7 positions agree with TRBD1. The germline V gene has CDR1 LNHNV and CDR2 YYDKDF (reference sequence). This CDR3 comprises 14 residues. The chain's CDR3 is CATSRDRENSPLHF. Here the CDR3 DNA reads TGTGCCACCAGCCGAGACAGGGAGAATTCACCCCTCCACTTT. The variable domain in full, completed from reference TRBV15 and TRBJ1-6, reads DAMVIQNPRYQVTQFGKPVTLSCSQTLNHNVMYWYQQKSSQAPKLLFHYYDKDFNNEADTPDNFQSRRPNTSFCFLDIRSPGLGDTAMYLCATSRDRENSPLHFGNGTRLTVT.

The gene calls are TRBV7-9 and TRBJ2-5; no firm D call. Trimming left V 0 bases short and J 7 bases short, with 12 bases between. The CDR3 contains 14 residues. The germline V gene encodes CDR1 SEHNR and CDR2 FQNEAQ (reference sequence). CDR3: CASSLASAFRTQYF. CDR3 DNA sequence: TGTGCCAGCAGCTTAGCCTCCGCTTTTAGGACCCAGTACTTC.

The chain carries TRBV2 and TRBJ1-1, with D possibly matching TRBD1 (6 bases). V was cut by 9 bases and J by 1 base, with 12 bases left in between. CDR3 length: 13 residues. CDR1 is SNHLY, CDR2 FYNNEI, per germline. In nucleotides, the CDR3 is TGTGCCAGGGGGGCTCGTCGGAACACTGAAGCTTTCTTT. It encodes CARGARRNTEAFF.

This chain joins TRBV7-7 and TRBJ2-5; TRBD2 agrees at 11 bases. Unmatched junction bases numbered 0, after V lost 1 base and J lost 2 bases. The germline gives CDR1 SSHAT, CDR2 FNYEAQ (reference sequence). This CDR3 comprises 15 residues. CDR3 DNA: TGTGCCAGCAGCTTAGGGACTAGCGGGCAAGAGACCCAGTACTTC. It codes for CASSLGTSGQETQYF.

This chain joins TRBV7-3 and TRBJ2-3; 8 nucleotides align to TRBD1. The CDR3 loop spans 17 amino acids. V lost 4 bases, J lost 2 bases, and 11 bases stayed unmatched. Germline V gives CDR1 SGHTA, CDR2 FQGTGA. The CDR3, as DNA: TGTGCCAGCAGCTCCCCAGGGGGCAAAGGAATCACAGATACGCAGTATTTT. Protein: CASSSPGGKGITDTQYF.

The chain joins TRBV28 to TRBJ2-3, with 7 bases fitting TRBD1. V was clipped by 4 bases and J by 4 bases; unmatched bases: 5. This CDR3 is 14 amino acids long. Looked up from germline, CDR1 is MDHEN and CDR2 is SYDVKM. The CDR3 nucleotides are TGTGCCAGCAGTTCACAGGGGCTCCCAGATACGCAGTATTTT. Its protein product is CASSSQGLPDTQYF.

In regard to this clone: At one of its ends the junction is not consistent with the germline gene, which may arise from a read error. Other nucleotide sequences in the sample specify the same CDR3. This chain uses TRBV2 with TRBJ2-1; 9 nucleotides match TRBD2. Germline V gene data show CDR1 as SNHLY and CDR2 as FYNNEI. The CDR3 totals 19 residues. CDR3 sequence: CPSCHGGAREGSSYNEQFF. The CDR3 nucleotides read TGTCCCAGCTGTCATGGGGGGGCGCGGGAGGGGAGCTCCTACAATGAGCAGTTCTTC.

V and J are TRBV11-3 and TRBJ2-7, with 8 bases lining up with TRBD2. The V segment lost 2 bases and the J segment 7 bases; nucleotides outside the gene matches: 4. Germline values: CDR1 SGHNT, CDR2 YENEEA. The CDR3 is 13 residues long. As DNA, the CDR3 is TGTGCCAGCAGCTTAATTCCGGGGGGGGAGCAGTACTTC. Amino acid sequence: CASSLIPGGEQYF.

The chain links TRBV5-5 to TRBJ2-7; TRBD2 agrees at 13 bases. V dropped 2 bases and J dropped 5; count of bases not matched to a gene: 1. The CDR3 is 14 residues long. The germline V gene encodes CDR1 SGHKS and CDR2 YYEKEE (reference sequence). The CDR3 DNA reads as TGTGCCAGCAGCTTCGGACTAGCGGGAGACGAGCAGTACTTC. This sequence encodes CASSFGLAGDEQYF.

This sequence joins TRBV16 and TRBJ1-2; D is uncertain. Trimming pared 7 bases from V and 0 bases from J, leaving 9 bases between. This CDR3 region has 13 residues. Germline-derived CDR1 and CDR2 are KGHSY and FQNENV. CDR3 coding DNA: TGTGCCAGCACCAAGAATACTAACTATGGCTACACCTTC. It translates to CASTKNTNYGYTF.

The J gene is TRBJ2-7, the V gene TRBV7-9, with D unclear. This CDR3 is 12 amino acids long. Trimming shortened V by 2 bases and J by 4 bases, and 6 bases separated the two germline ends. Germline V gene sequence: CDR1 SEHNR, CDR2 FQNEAQ (reference sequence). The CDR3 sequence: CASSLNQYEQYF. CDR3 bases: TGTGCCAGCAGCTTAAACCAGTACGAGCAGTACTTC.

The chain carries TRBV5-1 and TRBJ1-1; 11 bases fit TRBD1. Looked up from germline, CDR1 is SGHRS and CDR2 is YFSETQ. The trim removed 4 bases at V and 6 bases at J, leaving 5 bases unmatched. The CDR3 runs 14 residues. The CDR3 bases are TGCGCCAGCAGCCTGGACAGGGGGCGCGCTGAAGCTTTCTTT. Translating gives CASSLDRGRAEAFF.

V is TRBV6-2 or TRBV6-3 and J is TRBJ1-5; tentatively, D is TRBD1 (5 bases). The V gene's germline CDR1 is MNHEY and CDR2 SVGEGT. The CDR3 spans 15 residues. Trimming shortened V by 5 bases and J by 1 base, and 12 bases separated the two germline ends. CDR3 region: CASSHGWDSNQPQHF. The CDR3 nucleotides read TGTGCCAGCAGTCACGGTTGGGACAGCAATCAGCCCCAGCATTTT.

This clone was seen more than once but under ten times. The genes are TRBV9 and TRBJ2-5; D is unresolved. The CDR3 sequence is 16 residues long. The V gene's germline CDR1 is SGDLS and CDR2 YYNGEE. With 2 bases removed from V and 9 bases from J, the gap between germline ends came to 23 bases. CDR3 in DNA: TGTGCCAGCAGCGTCCCTAAGGGTTTACAAGAGACGGCCCAGTACTTC. Residues: CASSVPKGLQETAQYF.

This rearrangement joins TRBV28 to TRBJ2-5; D gene ambiguous. In germline, CDR1 is MDHEN, CDR2 SYDVKM. This CDR3 comprises 15 residues. V lost 2 bases to trimming and J lost 0 bases, with 10 bases between them. The CDR3 DNA reads TGTGCCAGCAGTTTAGTCCTCGCGGACCAAGAGACCCAGTACTTC. Its translation: CASSLVLADQETQYF.

This chain's CDR3 is CASGFSTGLVTGELFF. CDR3 nucleotides: TGTGCTAGTGGTTTCTCGACAGGGTTGGTTACCGGGGAGCTGTTTTTT. This sequence joins TRBV12-5 and TRBJ2-2; 7 positions match TRBD1. V trimming: 3 bases; J trimming: 5 bases; junction bases outside the gene matches: 9. Looked up from germline, CDR1 is LGHNT and CDR2 is FRNRAP. The CDR3 loop spans 16 amino acids.

This chain connects TRBV10-3 to TRBJ2-3; a weak D match, TRBD1 (5 bases). Germline CDR1 reads ENHRY; CDR2 reads SYGVKD. The V end was cut by 0 bases, the J end by 3 bases, with 13 bases between. This CDR3 is built from 16 residues. Written as DNA, the CDR3 is TGTGCCATCAGTGAGTCTCTAGGGGTTAGGACAGATACGCAGTATTTT. This encodes CAISESLGVRTDTQYF.

The V gene is TRBV12-3 or TRBV12-4, the J gene TRBJ1-1; D call uncertain. Trimming left V 3 bases short and J 4 bases short, with 3 bases between. The CDR3 length is 11 residues. The CDR3 nucleotides read TGTGCCAGCAGTTTCGCCACTGAAGCTTTCTTT. Residues: CASSFATEAFF.

This chain connects TRBV5-1 to TRBJ2-2, with D possibly being TRBD1 (6 bases). The CDR3 loop spans 18 amino acids. Trimming took off 0 bases at V and 1 base at J, with 16 bases between the two ends. Germline CDR1 and CDR2: SGHRS and YFSETQ. The CDR3 coding sequence is TGCGCCAGCAGCTTGGATACACCCGGGACACAGAACACCGGGGAGCTGTTTTTT. Encoded protein: CASSLDTPGTQNTGELFF.

The CDR3, as DNA: TGTGCCAGCAGCAAAGTCGCAGGAGGCGGTAAAGAGACCCAGTACTTC. Protein product: CASSKVAGGGKETQYF. The chain couples TRBV21-1 to TRBJ2-5; the table names TRBD2, a call not compared with the DNA. TRBV21-1 is annotated as a pseudogene. The CDR3 has 16 residues.

V and J are TRBV19 and TRBJ1-2, with TRBD1 matching 12 bases. The germline gives CDR1 LNHDA, CDR2 SQIVND (reference sequence). The ends lost 5 bases at V and 6 bases at J; junction bases unmatched: 7. The CDR3 consists of 15 residues. DNA of the CDR3: TGTGCCAGTAGTCCCCGGGACAGGGGGCGGAATGGCTACACCTTC. Translation gives CASSPRDRGRNGYTF.

V and J are TRBV15 and TRBJ2-5, with D perhaps TRBD2 (6 bases). V was shortened by 0 bases and J by 4 bases, with 12 bases between the two germline ends. CDR1 is LNHNV, CDR2 YYDKDF, per germline (reference sequence). CDR3 length: 15 amino acids. CDR3 amino acids: CATSRDQGGAETQYF. CDR3 DNA sequence: TGTGCCACCAGCAGAGATCAGGGCGGGGCAGAGACCCAGTACTTC.

The genes are TRBV5-1 and TRBJ2-1; 8 bases match TRBD2. J lost 5 bases, V lost 4 bases, and 5 bases had no gene match. This CDR3 comprises 14 residues. The germline V gene has CDR1 SGHRS and CDR2 YFSETQ. CDR3 residues: CASSTVAGNNEQFF. The CDR3 DNA reads as TGCGCCAGCAGCACTGTAGCGGGGAACAATGAGCAGTTCTTC.

The chain joins TRBV5-1 to TRBJ2-1, with 8 bases that match TRBD2. Germline V gene lookup returns CDR1 SGHRS and CDR2 YFSETQ. CDR3 length equals 17 residues. V was clipped by 4 bases and J by 8 bases; unmatched bases: 17. Here the CDR3 DNA reads TGCGCCAGCAGCCCTATGGGGGCTAGCGGAGCGGGAGATGAGCAGTTCTTC. It specifies CASSPMGASGAGDEQFF.

Regarding this clone: One end of the junction varies from germline; a read error may be responsible. The chain is built from TRBV2 and TRBJ2-1, with a weak D call TRBD2 (5 bases). This CDR3 is built from 19 residues. CDR1 is SNHLY and CDR2 is FYNNEI in the germline V gene. The CDR3 is CPSSYGWARVGSSYNEQFF. CDR3 DNA sequence: TGTCCCAGCAGTTATGGGTGGGCGCGGGTGGGGAGCTCCTACAATGAGCAGTTCTTC.

The chain carries TRBV29-1 and TRBJ2-5; 13 bases match TRBD2. The CDR3 is 14 amino acids. V lost 4 bases and J lost 3; bases outside the gene matches: 2. Looked up from germline, CDR1 is SQVTM and CDR2 is ANQGSEA. CDR3 DNA sequence: TGCAGCGTTGCCGGACTAGCGGGGGAAGAGACCCAGTACTTC. Amino acid sequence: CSVAGLAGEETQYF.